This TCR beta chain was recovered during a study of T cell responses to AZD1222 COVID-19 vaccine. To note about this clone: Its antigen remains unknown.

Study results and limitations: Compared with day 0, the breadth and depth of the Spike-specific TCR repertoire rose significantly after two doses of AZD1222. There were mostly white British donors and more females than males, and clonal diversity was possibly underestimated.

Sequenced by immunoSEQ multiplex PCR; TCRdb stores in-frame clones only, minus some. The table lists 200,000 to 300,000 clones, more than 85% of them singletons. CDR1 and CDR2 (germline): SQVTM, ANQGSEA. V lost 7 bases and J 4 bases, leaving 10 bases between the germline ends. The length of the CDR3 is 11 residues. The chain links TRBV29-1 to TRBJ1-2; no definite D call. Sequencing was performed on peripheral blood, taken on day 0 of AZD1222 vaccination. This receptor was obtained from an adult in good health. This CDR3 reads CSGEEGYGYTF. CDR3 sequence (DNA): TGCAGCGGGGAAGAGGGCTATGGCTACACCTTC.